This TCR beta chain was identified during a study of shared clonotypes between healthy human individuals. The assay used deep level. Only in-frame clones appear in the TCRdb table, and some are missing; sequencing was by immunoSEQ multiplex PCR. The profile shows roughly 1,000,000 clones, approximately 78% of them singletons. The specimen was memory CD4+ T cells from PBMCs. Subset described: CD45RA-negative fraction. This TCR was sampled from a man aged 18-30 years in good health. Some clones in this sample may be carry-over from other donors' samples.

CDR3 nucleotides: TGCGCCAGCAGTGACACGGCGGGTCAAGAGACCCAGTACTTC. As protein: CASSDTAGQETQYF. The rearrangement uses TRBV10-1 and TRBJ2-5, with D perhaps TRBD2 (5 bases). Looked up from germline, CDR1 is WNHNN and CDR2 is SYGVQD (reference sequence). With 3 bases removed from V and 2 bases from J, the gap between germline ends came to 10 bases. CDR3 length: 14 residues.